What follows are 27 T cell receptor beta chains derived from one specimen sequenced in a study of T cells in Graves' hyperthyroidism and ophthalmopathy. There were TCR beta CDR3 regions amplified from RNA transcripts. The HTBI primer set served for first-round RT-PCR of the TCR CDR3. TCRdb used MiXCR to reprocess the multiplex PCR reads, holding one entry per CDR3 protein. The sample comprises over 500,000 distinct CDR3 sequences, 46% of which are singletons, and roughly 45% rests with the top ten. Input material: peripheral blood or thyroid tissue (not recorded which). All receptors come from an adult woman with Graves' disease, either hyperthyroidism or ophthalmopathy (not recorded which).

The chain couples TRBV4-1 to TRBJ1-1; D ambiguous. The CDR3 is 12 amino acids. Germline V lookup: CDR1 MGHRA, CDR2 YSYEKL. Trimming cost V 3 bases and J 5 bases, with 7 bases left between them. CDR3 sequence: CASSHGLTEAFF. In DNA, the CDR3 is TGCGCCAGCAGCCATGGGTTGACTGAAGCTTTCTTT.

There are a few counts of this clonotype. V usage is TRBV29-1 and J usage is TRBJ2-1, with 7 positions matching TRBD2. V shed 8 bases and J 2 bases; nucleotides not matched to a gene: 12. Germline V lookup: CDR1 SQVTM, CDR2 ANQGSEA. This CDR3 has 15 residues. CDR3 in DNA: TGCAGCTCAGGCGGGGACGGGACTACCTACAATGAGCAGTTCTTC. As protein: CSSGGDGTTYNEQFF.

This chain's CDR3 is CASSFPDGDTQYF. DNA for the CDR3: TGCGCCAGCAGCTTCCCCGATGGAGATACGCAGTACTTC. This rearrangement joins TRBV5-1 to TRBJ2-5; D gene uncertain. V was clipped by 2 bases and J by 11 bases, with 16 bases between them. Germline CDR1 is SGHRS and CDR2 is YFSETQ. CDR3 length: 13 amino acids.

The chain recombines TRBV10-3 with TRBJ2-5, with TRBD2 matching 13 bases. CDR3 length: 13 residues. J gave up 5 bases and V 10 bases, and 4 bases lay outside the gene matches. Per germline, CDR1 ENHRY and CDR2 SYGVKD. The CDR3 DNA follows: TGTGCCACCGGACTAGCGGGAGTGGAGACCCAGTACTTC. Residues: CATGLAGVETQYF.

This clonotype was picked up many times. J is TRBJ2-6 and V is TRBV6-2 or TRBV6-3; D not resolved. In germline, CDR1 is MNHEY, CDR2 SVGEGT. V was pared by 7 bases and J by 6 bases, with 19 bases between. The CDR3 totals 16 residues. CDR3 sequence: CASTSPTAGEANVLTF. DNA for the CDR3: TGTGCCAGCACTTCCCCTACGGCTGGTGAGGCCAACGTCCTGACTTTC.

The V call is TRBV7-9, the J call TRBJ2-5; unclear D gene. The CDR3 runs 13 residues. V was pared by 5 bases and J by 3 bases, with 10 bases between. From germline, CDR1 is SEHNR and CDR2 FQNEAQ (reference sequence). The CDR3 bases are TGTGCCAGCAGCCCTTGGTCAGAAGAGACCCAGTACTTC. As protein: CASSPWSEETQYF.

A word on this clonotype: One base away lies a much larger clone, so this may be a sequencing read error. V usage is TRBV7-9 and J usage is TRBJ2-2, with a weak D call TRBD2 (5 bases). From germline, CDR1 is SEHNR and CDR2 FQNEAQ (reference sequence). CDR3 size: 16 residues. In nucleotides, the CDR3 is TGTGCCAGCAGCTTAGGGGCCATCGGGGTCGCCGGGGAGCTGCTTTTT. It encodes CASSLGAIGVAGELLF.

Concerning this clonotype itself: A read error may explain this, as a much larger clone is one base away. The chain is built from TRBV5-1 and TRBJ2-7; D unclear. Per the germline V gene, CDR1 is SGHRS and CDR2 is YFSETQ. CDR3 length: 13 residues. CDR3 protein: CATSLSDFYEQYF. In DNA, the CDR3 is TGCGCCACCAGCTTGTCAGACTTTTACGAGCAGTACTTC.

This clonotype was picked up a small number of times. The chain employs TRBV5-6 and TRBJ2-7; D gene ambiguous. This CDR3 contains 15 residues. The V gene lost 2 bases and the J gene lost 6 bases, with 18 bases spanning the gap. The V gene's germline CDR1 is SGHDT and CDR2 YYEEEE. The CDR3 here is CASSFSSLPTFEQYF. The CDR3 DNA follows: TGTGCCAGCAGCTTTTCGTCCCTTCCTACGTTCGAGCAGTACTTC.

The gene calls are TRBV15 and TRBJ1-3, with 11 positions matching TRBD1. The CDR3 covers 16 residues. Trimming at V came to 5 bases and at J to 5 bases, leaving 8 bases not matched to a gene. In germline, CDR1 is LNHNV, CDR2 YYDKDF (reference sequence). CDR3 loop: CATSAGGTGGRNTIYF. CDR3 bases: TGTGCCACCAGCGCAGGAGGGACAGGGGGTAGAAACACCATATATTTT.

This clonotype showed up just once. CDR3 coding DNA: TGTGCCAGCAGCTTAGCTCCGGGACAGGGACGTAAGGGCTACACCTTC. Protein product: CASSLAPGQGRKGYTF. The chain carries TRBV11-1 and TRBJ1-2, with 9 bases fitting TRBD1. The CDR3 is made up of 16 amino acids. V lost 0 bases and J lost 8; bases outside the gene matches: 10. In germline, CDR1 is SGHAT, CDR2 FQDESV (reference sequence).

V is TRBV2 and J is TRBJ2-2; no definite D call. The V gene's germline CDR1 is SNHLY and CDR2 FYNNEI. The ends were cut back, 7 bases at V and 6 bases at J, with 6 bases in the middle. The CDR3 runs to 11 residues. The CDR3 sequence is CASKSSGELFF. DNA of the CDR3: TGTGCCAGCAAGTCGTCCGGGGAGCTGTTTTTT.

This clonotype has only one observation. The chain carries TRBV20-1 and TRBJ1-2; 7 bases match TRBD1. V was clipped by 5 bases and J by 12 bases; unmatched bases: 12. Germline V gives CDR1 DFQATT, CDR2 SNEGSKA (reference sequence). The CDR3 has 12 residues. The CDR3 is CSARNRGSGNTF. DNA for the CDR3: TGCAGTGCTCGAAACAGGGGCTCTGGAAACACCTTC.

Ten or more counts support this clonotype. J is TRBJ1-3 and V is TRBV7-2; D is ambiguous. Trimming removed 2 bases from V and 1 base from J, with 6 bases in between. Germline V CDR1 and CDR2: SGHTA, FQGNSA. This CDR3 contains 14 residues. The CDR3 coding sequence is TGTGCCAGCAGCTTAAGTGGGTCTGGAAACACCATATATTTT. Translating gives CASSLSGSGNTIYF.

This clonotype was found a few times. This sequence joins TRBV19 and TRBJ2-2, with 7 nucleotides matching TRBD2. V dropped 6 bases and J dropped 6; count of bases not matched to a gene: 7. CDR1 LNHDA and CDR2 SQIVND come from the germline V gene (reference sequence). This CDR3 is built from 14 residues. In nucleotides, the CDR3 is TGTGCCAGTAGACCGCTAGCGGAGGCCGGGGAGCTGTTTTTT. Protein: CASRPLAEAGELFF.

This clonotype was observed many times. The chain employs TRBV6-5 and TRBJ1-5, with D unclear. Germline values: CDR1 MNHEY, CDR2 SVGAGI. The germline V and J ends were trimmed by 2 bases and 4 bases, with 6 bases remaining between them. The CDR3 spans 13 residues. The CDR3: CASSYRENQPQHF. In nucleotides, the CDR3 is TGTGCCAGCAGTTACAGGGAAAATCAGCCCCAGCATTTT.

There are a few counts of this clonotype. This chain links TRBV29-1 with TRBJ1-2; the match to TRBD1 covers 9 bases. This CDR3 has 15 amino acids. V lost 3 bases and J lost 2; bases outside the gene matches: 7. CDR1 SQVTM and CDR2 ANQGSEA come from the germline V gene. The CDR3 nucleotides are TGCAGCGTTGATCCCCGGGACAGGGTGAACTATGGCTACACCTTC. Translated, it gives CSVDPRDRVNYGYTF.

In regard to this clonotype: One end of the junction is discordant with germline, which a read error may explain. The chain is built from TRBV7-2 and TRBJ2-5, with 7 bases fitting TRBD1. CDR1 and CDR2 from the germline V gene are SGHTA and FQGNSA. The length of the CDR3 is 17 residues. The CDR3 sequence: CASSQRGIGGGFETQYF. CDR3 coding DNA: TGCGCCAGCAGCCAAAGGGGGATAGGGGGCGGGTTCGAGACCCAGTACTTC. Supplemented by reference TRBV7-2 and TRBJ2-5, the full variable domain reads GAGVSQSPSNKVTEKGKDVELRCDPISGHTALYWYRQSLGQGLEFLIYFQGNSAPDKSGLPSDRFSAERTGGSVSTLTIQRTQQEDSAVYLCASSQRGIGGGFETQYFGPGTRLLVL.

The chain is built from TRBV7-9 and TRBJ2-5; D possibly uses TRBD1 or TRBD2 (6 bases each). The CDR3 spans 13 residues. Trimming shortened V by 3 bases and J by 5 bases, and 10 bases separated the two germline ends. Per the germline V gene, CDR1 is SEHNR and CDR2 is FQNEAQ (reference sequence). CDR3: CASSFGGFETQYF. CDR3 in DNA: TGTGCCAGCAGCTTCGGGGGCTTTGAGACCCAGTACTTC.

This clonotype was seen at least ten times. This rearrangement joins TRBV20-1 to TRBJ2-2; a possible D gene is TRBD2 (6 bases). Trimming removed 1 base from V and 5 bases from J, with 11 bases in between. The CDR3 spans 14 residues. Germline CDR1 is DFQATT and CDR2 is SNEGSKA (reference sequence). DNA of the CDR3: TGCAGTGCTAGAGTGATGGAGGGAACCGGGGAGCTGTTTTTT. Translation: CSARVMEGTGELFF.

As to this clonotype: A much larger clonotype is one base distant, so this may be a read error. The genes are TRBV4-3 and TRBJ1-2; the match to TRBD1 covers 7 bases. In germline, CDR1 is LGHNA, CDR2 YSLEER. This CDR3 comprises 14 residues. The CDR3 sequence is CASSQELQGNGYIF. DNA for the CDR3: TGCGCCAGCAGCCAAGAACTACAGGGGAATGGCTACATCTTC.

This clonotype was observed once. This sequence joins TRBV10-3 and TRBJ1-5; 10 bases line up with TRBD1. Trimming at V came to 7 bases and at J to 5 bases, leaving 5 bases not matched to a gene. CDR1 ENHRY and CDR2 SYGVKD come from the germline V gene. The CDR3 is 14 residues long. CDR3 sequence: CAINAGTGDQPQHF. Written as DNA, the CDR3 is TGTGCCATCAACGCCGGGACAGGGGATCAGCCCCAGCATTTT.

This clonotype was counted between two and nine times. The chain has TRBV29-1 and TRBJ1-2; D not resolved. The CDR3 is made up of 12 amino acids. Trimming removed 5 bases from V and 2 bases from J, with 9 bases in between. The V gene's germline CDR1 is SQVTM and CDR2 ANQGSEA. The CDR3 DNA follows: TGCAGCGTTATCGCAGGAAACTATGGCTACACCTTC. Residues: CSVIAGNYGYTF.

The rearrangement uses TRBV15 and TRBJ2-7; 8 bases align to TRBD1. The J segment lost 3 bases and the V segment lost 8 bases, leaving 9 bases of the junction unmatched. This CDR3 has 14 amino acids. Germline CDR1 LNHNV, CDR2 YYDKDF (reference sequence). The CDR3 coding sequence is TGTGCCACCCGTTCCCGGGACAGGAACTACGAGCAGTACTTC. Translating it yields CATRSRDRNYEQYF.

The chain recombines TRBV10-3 with TRBJ2-5, with TRBD2 identical over 9 bases. J gave up 2 bases and V 4 bases, and 8 bases lay outside the gene matches. Looked up from germline, CDR1 is ENHRY and CDR2 is SYGVKD. The CDR3 is made up of 16 amino acids. CDR3 sequence: CAISGPRLAGQETQYF. CDR3 nucleotide sequence: TGTGCCATCAGTGGCCCTCGGCTAGCGGGACAAGAGACCCAGTACTTC.

This clonotype has only a few counts. The chain recombines TRBV7-6 with TRBJ2-5, with 8 nucleotides matching TRBD2. The V gene end was trimmed by 7 bases and the J gene end by 5 bases; junction bases not matched to a gene: 18. The CDR3 totals 17 residues. From germline, CDR1 is SGHVS and CDR2 FNYEAQ. Here the CDR3 DNA reads TGTGCCAGCATACCCGCGTTTGTCAGCGGGGGTGGGGAGACCCAGTACTTC. Residues: CASIPAFVSGGGETQYF.

This clonotype was counted a few times. The chain combines TRBV20-1 with TRBJ1-2, with a possible D match to TRBD1 (5 bases). V was pared by 6 bases and J by 6 bases, with 14 bases between. CDR1 and CDR2 from the germline V gene are DFQATT and SNEGSKA (reference sequence). The CDR3 extends over 12 amino acids. The CDR3 coding sequence is TGCAGTGCACGAGACAGAGGCAATGGCTACACCTTC. This encodes CSARDRGNGYTF.